The text below deals with one T cell receptor (beta chain). The source of the sample is a study of cytomegalovirus exposure and HLA in healthy donors. PCR used 60 Vbeta primers and 13 Jbeta primers. Profiled with immunoSEQ multiplex PCR; TCRdb holds only in-frame clones, not every one. The sample has around 150,000 clones, roughly four fifths seen once. This TCR derives from a man aged 50 to 60 in good health and CMV-seropositive. Sequenced sample: PBMCs.

DNA for the CDR3: TGTGCCAGTAAGGTGGTGGGGGCTACGAACACTGAAGCTTTCTTT. It specifies CASKVVGATNTEAFF. V gene TRBV19 combines with J gene TRBJ1-1, with a tentative D call TRBD1 (6 bases). V lost 7 bases and J lost 1, with 16 bases in between. CDR1 and CDR2 from the germline V gene are LNHDA and SQIVND (reference sequence). The CDR3 length is 15 residues.